The T cell receptor (beta chain) described here comes from a study of blood T cell repertoires in COVID-19. Whole-study context: Samples taken during acute and convalescent COVID-19 were collected in the United States, Italy and Spain. PBMCs, B-cell-depleted T cells, or T cells were the source of the cDNA or gDNA that made up the material.

TCRdb's copy holds only in-frame clones and misses some; the assay was immunoSEQ multiplex PCR. The sample gives around 150,000 clones, 70% to 90% of which show up once; approximately 0.99% is in the top ten. V trimming: 3 bases; J trimming: 3 bases; junction bases outside the gene matches: 1. This CDR3 comprises 14 residues. Germline-derived CDR1 and CDR2 are MGHRA and YSYEKL. This chain uses TRBV4-1 with TRBJ2-7, with TRBD1 identical over 11 bases. This receptor was taken from a man in his forties with acute or convalescent COVID-19. Input material: peripheral blood. The CDR3 spells CASSQDRGRYEQYF. The DNA for the CDR3 is TGCGCCAGCAGCCAGGACAGGGGGCGCTACGAGCAGTACTTC.